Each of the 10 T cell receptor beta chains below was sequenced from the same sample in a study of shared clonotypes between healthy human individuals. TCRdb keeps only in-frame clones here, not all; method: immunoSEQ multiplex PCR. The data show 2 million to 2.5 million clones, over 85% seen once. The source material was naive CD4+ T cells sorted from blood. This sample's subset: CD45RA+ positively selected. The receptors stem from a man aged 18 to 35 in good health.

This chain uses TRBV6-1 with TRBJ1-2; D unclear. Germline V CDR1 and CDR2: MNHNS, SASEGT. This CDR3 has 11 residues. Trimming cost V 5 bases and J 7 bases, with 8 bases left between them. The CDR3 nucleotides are TGTGCCAGCAGTTACGAGGGTGGCTACACCTTC. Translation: CASSYEGGYTF.

The CDR3 protein is CASSELAGGLTDTQYF. CDR3 nucleotides: TGTGCCAGCAGTGAGCTAGCGGGGGGTCTCACAGATACGCAGTATTTT. V is TRBV6-1 and J is TRBJ2-3; the match to TRBD2 covers 11 bases. CDR1 is MNHNS and CDR2 is SASEGT in the germline V gene. The CDR3 covers 16 residues. Trimming cost V 3 bases and J 2 bases; bases outside gene matches: 4.

CDR3 protein: CASSYNTGLETQYF. The CDR3 bases are TGTGCCAGCAGTTACAATACAGGGTTAGAGACCCAGTACTTC. V is TRBV6-5 and J is TRBJ2-5; possible D gene TRBD1, 6 bases. In germline, CDR1 is MNHEY, CDR2 SVGAGI. Trimming removed 2 bases at V and 4 bases at J, with 11 bases between. CDR3 size: 14 residues.

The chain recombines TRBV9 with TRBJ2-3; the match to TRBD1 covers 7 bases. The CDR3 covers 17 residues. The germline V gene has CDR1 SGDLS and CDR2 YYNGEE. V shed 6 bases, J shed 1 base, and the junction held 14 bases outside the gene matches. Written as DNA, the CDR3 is TGTGCCAGCACCCTTGAGTTGAGGGACAGCCGCACAGATACGCAGTATTTT. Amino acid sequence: CASTLELRDSRTDTQYF.

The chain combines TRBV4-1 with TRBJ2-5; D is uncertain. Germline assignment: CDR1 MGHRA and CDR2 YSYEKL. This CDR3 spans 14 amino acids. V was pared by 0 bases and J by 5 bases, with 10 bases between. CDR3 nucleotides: TGCGCCAGCAGCCAAGAGACCCGGTGGGAGACCCAGTACTTC. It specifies CASSQETRWETQYF.

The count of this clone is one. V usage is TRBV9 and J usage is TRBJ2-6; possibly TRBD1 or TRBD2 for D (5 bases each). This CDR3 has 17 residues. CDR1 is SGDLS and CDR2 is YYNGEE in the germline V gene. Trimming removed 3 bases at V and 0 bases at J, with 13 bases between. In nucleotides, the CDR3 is TGTGCCAGCAGCGGCCGGGACGGCTACTCTGGGGCCAACGTCCTGACTTTC. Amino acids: CASSGRDGYSGANVLTF. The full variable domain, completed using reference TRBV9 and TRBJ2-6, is DSGVTQTPKHLITATGQRVTLRCSPRSGDLSVYWYQQSLDQGLQFLIQYYNGEERAKGNILERFSAQQFPDLHSELNLSSLELGDSALYFCASSGRDGYSGANVLTFGAGSRLTVL.

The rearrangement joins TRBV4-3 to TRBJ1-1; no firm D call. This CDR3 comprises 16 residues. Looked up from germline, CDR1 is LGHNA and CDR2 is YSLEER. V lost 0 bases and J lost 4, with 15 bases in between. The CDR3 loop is CASSQDLRGPGTEAFF. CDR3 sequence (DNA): TGCGCCAGCAGCCAAGATCTCCGGGGTCCGGGCACTGAAGCTTTCTTT.

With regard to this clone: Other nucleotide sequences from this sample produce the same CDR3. This CDR3 is CASSGQGTYEQYF. The CDR3 DNA reads as TGTGCCAGCAGTGGTCAGGGGACCTACGAGCAGTACTTC. V is TRBV2 and J is TRBJ2-7; perhaps TRBD1 as D (6 bases). The CDR3 runs to 13 residues. CDR1 SNHLY and CDR2 FYNNEI come from the germline V gene. V lost 4 bases, J lost 2 bases, and 9 bases lay in between.

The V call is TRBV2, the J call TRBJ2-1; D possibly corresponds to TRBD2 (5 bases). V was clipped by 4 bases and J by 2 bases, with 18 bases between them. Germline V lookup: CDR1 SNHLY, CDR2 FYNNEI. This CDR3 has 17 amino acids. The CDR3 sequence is CASSVGVSVGPYNEQFF. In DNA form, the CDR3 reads TGTGCCAGCAGTGTCGGGGTTTCGGTCGGTCCCTACAATGAGCAGTTCTTC.

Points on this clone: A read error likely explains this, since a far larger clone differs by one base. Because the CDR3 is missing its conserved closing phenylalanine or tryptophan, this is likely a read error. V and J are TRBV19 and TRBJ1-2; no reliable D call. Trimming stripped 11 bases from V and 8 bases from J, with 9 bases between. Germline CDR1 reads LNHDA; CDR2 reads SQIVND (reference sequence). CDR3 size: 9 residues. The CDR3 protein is CALDEGYTS. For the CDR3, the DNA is TGTGCCTTAGATGAGGGCTACACCTCC.